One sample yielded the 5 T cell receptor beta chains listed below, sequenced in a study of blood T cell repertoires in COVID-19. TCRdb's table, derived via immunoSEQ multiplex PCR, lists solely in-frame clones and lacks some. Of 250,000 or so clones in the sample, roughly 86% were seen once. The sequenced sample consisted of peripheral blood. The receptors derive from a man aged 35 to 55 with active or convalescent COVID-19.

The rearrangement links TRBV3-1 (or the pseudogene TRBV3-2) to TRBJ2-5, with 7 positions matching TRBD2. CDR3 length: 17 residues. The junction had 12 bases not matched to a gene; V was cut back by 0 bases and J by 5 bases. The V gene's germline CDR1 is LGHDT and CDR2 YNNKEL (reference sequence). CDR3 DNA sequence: TGTGCCAGCAGCCAAGACGGGCTAGCGGACTCGATTGAGACCCAGTACTTC. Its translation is CASSQDGLADSIETQYF.

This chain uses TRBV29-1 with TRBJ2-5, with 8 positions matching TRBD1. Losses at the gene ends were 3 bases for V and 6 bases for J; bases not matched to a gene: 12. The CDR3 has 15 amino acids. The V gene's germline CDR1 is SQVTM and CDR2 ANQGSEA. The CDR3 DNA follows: TGCAGCGTTGATAGGGCGACAGGGGTAGAGCAGACCCAGTACTTC. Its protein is CSVDRATGVEQTQYF.

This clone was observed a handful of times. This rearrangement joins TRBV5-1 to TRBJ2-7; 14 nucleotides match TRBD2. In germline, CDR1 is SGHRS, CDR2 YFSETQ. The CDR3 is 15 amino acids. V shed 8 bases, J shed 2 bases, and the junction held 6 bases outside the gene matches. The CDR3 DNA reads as TGCGCCAGTAGGACTAGCGGGGGGCCGGCCTACGAGCAGTACTTC. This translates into CASRTSGGPAYEQYF.

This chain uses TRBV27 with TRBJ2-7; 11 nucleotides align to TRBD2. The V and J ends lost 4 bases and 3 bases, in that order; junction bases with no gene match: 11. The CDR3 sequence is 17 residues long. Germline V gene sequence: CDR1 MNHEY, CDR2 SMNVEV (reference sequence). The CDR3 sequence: CASSSRTSGSEVYEQYF. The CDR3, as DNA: TGTGCCAGCAGTTCAAGGACTAGCGGGTCTGAGGTCTACGAGCAGTACTTC.

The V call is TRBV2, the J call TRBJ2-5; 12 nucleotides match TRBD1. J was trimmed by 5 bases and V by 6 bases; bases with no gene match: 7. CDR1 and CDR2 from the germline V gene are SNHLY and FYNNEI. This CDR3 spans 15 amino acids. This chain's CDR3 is CASSGTGGRRETQYF. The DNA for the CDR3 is TGTGCCAGCAGCGGGACAGGGGGCCGGCGGGAGACCCAGTACTTC. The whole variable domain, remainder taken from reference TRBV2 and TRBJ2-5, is EPEVTQTPSHQVTQMGQEVILRCVPISNHLYFYWYRQILGQKVEFLVSFYNNEISEKSEIFDDQFSVERPDGSNFTLKIRSTKLEDSAMYFCASSGTGGRRETQYFGPGTRLLVL.